This TCR beta chain was observed in a study of T cells in localized non-small cell lung cancer. Findings and caveats of the study: The study detected a median around 61 of the top 100 tumor clones in adjacent lung. The highest T cell clonality was in uninvolved adjacent lung, above tumor. Patients showing higher blood T cell density tended to see longer overall survival.

As for this clone: Its antigen is as yet unknown.

With 1 base removed from V and 14 bases from J, the gap between germline ends came to 17 bases. The CDR3 extends over 13 amino acids. CDR1 and CDR2 from the germline V gene are SEHNR and FQNEAQ (reference sequence). Produced via immunoSEQ multiplex PCR; TCRdb's table is partial and in-frame only. The profile shows roughly 16,000 clones, roughly 85% of them singletons. The genes are TRBV7-9 and TRBJ1-1; tentatively, D is TRBD1 (6 bases). This sample comprised peripheral blood, obtained before any cancer treatment. The clonotype was recovered from a female donor of 60 years or more with stage I squamous cell lung carcinoma. CDR3 in amino acids: CASSLEGDTDVFF. Written as DNA, the CDR3 is TGTGCCAGCAGCTTAGAGGGGGACACTGATGTCTTCTTT.